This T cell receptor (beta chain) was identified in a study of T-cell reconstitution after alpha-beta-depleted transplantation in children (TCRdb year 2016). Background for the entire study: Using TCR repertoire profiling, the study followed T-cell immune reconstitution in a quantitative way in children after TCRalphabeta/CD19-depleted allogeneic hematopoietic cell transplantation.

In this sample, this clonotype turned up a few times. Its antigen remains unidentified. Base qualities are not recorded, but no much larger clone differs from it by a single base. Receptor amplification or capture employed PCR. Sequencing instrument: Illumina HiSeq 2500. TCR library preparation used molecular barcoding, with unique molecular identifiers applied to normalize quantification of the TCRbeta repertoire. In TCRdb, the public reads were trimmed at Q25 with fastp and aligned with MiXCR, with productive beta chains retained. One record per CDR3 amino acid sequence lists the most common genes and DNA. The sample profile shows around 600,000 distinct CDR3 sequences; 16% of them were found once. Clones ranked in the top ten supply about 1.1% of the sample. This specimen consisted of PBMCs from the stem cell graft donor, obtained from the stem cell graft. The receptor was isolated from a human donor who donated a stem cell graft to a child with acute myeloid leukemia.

The encoded CDR3 is CASSHLPPTRTARDTQYF. The base sequence is TGTGCCAGCAGTCATCTACCACCCACTCGGACGGCGCGCGATACGCAGTATTTT. In this chain, TRBV12-3 or TRBV12-4 is recombined with TRBJ2-3; no D segment can be confidently identified. Relative to germline, V is 5 bases shorter and J is 6 bases shorter, with 27 bases between their ends. Inclusive of the bounding cysteine and phenylalanine, the CDR3 is 18 residues long. Only the CDR3 portion is preserved as DNA: 54 bases, with reading frame beginning at the first base.